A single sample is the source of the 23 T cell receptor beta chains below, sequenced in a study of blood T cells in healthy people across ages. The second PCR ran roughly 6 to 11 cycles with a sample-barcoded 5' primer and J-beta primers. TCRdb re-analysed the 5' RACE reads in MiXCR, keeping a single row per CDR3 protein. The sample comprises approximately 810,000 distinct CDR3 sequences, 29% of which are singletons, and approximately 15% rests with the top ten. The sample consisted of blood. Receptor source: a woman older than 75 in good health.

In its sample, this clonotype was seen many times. The CDR3 reads CASTSTRDTQYF. CDR3 nucleotides: TGTGCCAGCACCTCGACCCGGGATACGCAGTATTTT. The chain couples TRBV6-2 or TRBV6-3 to TRBJ2-3; D unclear. The CDR3 is 12 amino acids. The V gene's germline CDR1 is MNHEY and CDR2 SVGEGT. The V end was cut by 7 bases, the J end by 6 bases, with 11 bases between.

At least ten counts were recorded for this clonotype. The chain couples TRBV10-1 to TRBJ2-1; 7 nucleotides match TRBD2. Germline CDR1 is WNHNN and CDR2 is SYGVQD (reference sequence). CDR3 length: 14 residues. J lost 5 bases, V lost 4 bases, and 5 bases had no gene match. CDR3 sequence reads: CASSGASGHNEQFF. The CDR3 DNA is TGCGCCAGCAGTGGGGCTAGCGGACACAATGAGCAGTTCTTC.

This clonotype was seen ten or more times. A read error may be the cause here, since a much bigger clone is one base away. The CDR3 DNA follows: TGTGCCAGCAGCCCACAGCCAGACGGGAGCTCCTACAATGAGCAGTACTTC. Encoded protein: CASSPQPDGSSYNEQYF. V is TRBV4-2 and J is TRBJ2-1, with D possibly being TRBD2 (6 bases). The last part of the DNA fits TRBJ2-7 better; the J call may be wrong. This CDR3 contains 17 residues. CDR1 and CDR2 (germline): LGHNA, YNFKEQ.

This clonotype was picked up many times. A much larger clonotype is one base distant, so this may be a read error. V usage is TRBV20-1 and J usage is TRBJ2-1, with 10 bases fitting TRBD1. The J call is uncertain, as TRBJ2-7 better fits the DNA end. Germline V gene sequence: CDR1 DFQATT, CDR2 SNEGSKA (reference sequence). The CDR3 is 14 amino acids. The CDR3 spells CSVPGQGTYNEQYF. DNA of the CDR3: TGCAGTGTTCCGGGACAGGGGACCTACAATGAGCAGTACTTC.

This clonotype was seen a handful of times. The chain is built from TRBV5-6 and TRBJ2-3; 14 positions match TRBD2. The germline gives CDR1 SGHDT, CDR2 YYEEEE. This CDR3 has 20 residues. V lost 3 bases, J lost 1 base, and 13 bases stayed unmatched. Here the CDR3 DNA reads TGTGCCAGCAGCTCCGGACTAGCGGGGGGAAGGGTGTCTGGCACAGATACGCAGTATTTT. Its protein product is CASSSGLAGGRVSGTDTQYF. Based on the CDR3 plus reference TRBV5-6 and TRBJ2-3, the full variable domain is DAGVTQSPTHLIKTRGQQVTLRCSPKSGHDTVSWYQQALGQGPQFIFQYYEEEERQRGNFPDRFSGHQFPNYSSELNVNALLLGDSALYLCASSSGLAGGRVSGTDTQYFGPGTRLTVL.

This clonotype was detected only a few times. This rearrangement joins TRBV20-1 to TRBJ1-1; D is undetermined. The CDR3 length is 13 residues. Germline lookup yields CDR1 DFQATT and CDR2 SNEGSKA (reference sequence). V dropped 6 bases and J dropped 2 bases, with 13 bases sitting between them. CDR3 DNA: TGCAGTGCAAGGGCCACCCTTAACACTGAAGCTTTCTTT. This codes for CSARATLNTEAFF.

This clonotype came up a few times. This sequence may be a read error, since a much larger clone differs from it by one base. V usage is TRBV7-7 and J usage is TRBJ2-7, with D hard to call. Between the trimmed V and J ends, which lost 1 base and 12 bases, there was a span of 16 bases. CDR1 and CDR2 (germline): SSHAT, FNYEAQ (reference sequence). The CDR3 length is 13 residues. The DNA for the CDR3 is TGTGCCAGCAGCTTAGAGGTTCAAGAGACCCTGTACTTC. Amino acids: CASSLEVQETLYF.

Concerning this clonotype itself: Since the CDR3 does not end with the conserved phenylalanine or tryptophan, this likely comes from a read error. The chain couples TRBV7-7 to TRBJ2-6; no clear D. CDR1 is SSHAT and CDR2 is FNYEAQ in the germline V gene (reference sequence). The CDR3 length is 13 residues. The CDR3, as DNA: TGTGCTAGCAGCTTGCCCGGGGCCAACGTCCTGACTGTC. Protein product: CASSLPGANVLTV.

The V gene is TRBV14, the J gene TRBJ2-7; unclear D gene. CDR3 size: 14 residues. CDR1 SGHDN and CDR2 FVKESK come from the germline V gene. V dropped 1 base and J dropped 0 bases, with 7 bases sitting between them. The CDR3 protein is CASSQGRYSYEQYF. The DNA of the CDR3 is TGTGCCAGCAGCCAAGGAAGGTACTCCTACGAGCAGTACTTC.

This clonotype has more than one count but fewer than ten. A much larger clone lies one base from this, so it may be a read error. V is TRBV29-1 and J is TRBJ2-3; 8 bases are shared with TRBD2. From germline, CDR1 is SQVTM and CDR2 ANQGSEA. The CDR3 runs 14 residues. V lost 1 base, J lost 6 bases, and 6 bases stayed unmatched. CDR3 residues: CSVEGTSLWDTQYF. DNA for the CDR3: TGCAGCGTTGAAGGGACTAGCCTCTGGGATACGCAGTATTTT.

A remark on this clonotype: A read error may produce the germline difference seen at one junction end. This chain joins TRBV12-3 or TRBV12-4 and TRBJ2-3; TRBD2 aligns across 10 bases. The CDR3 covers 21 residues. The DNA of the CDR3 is TGTGCCAGCAGTCACTCCCAGGGCGCCGGACTAGCGGTGGGAAGCACAGATGCGCAGTATTTT. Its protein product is CASSHSQGAGLAVGSTDAQYF.

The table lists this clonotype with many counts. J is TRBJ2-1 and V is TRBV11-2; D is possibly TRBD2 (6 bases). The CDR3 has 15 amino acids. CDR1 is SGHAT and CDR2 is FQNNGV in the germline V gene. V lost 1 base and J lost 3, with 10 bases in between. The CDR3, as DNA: TGTGCCAGCAGCTTAGTAGCGGAAATCTACAATGAGCAGTTCTTC. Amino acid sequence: CASSLVAEIYNEQFF.

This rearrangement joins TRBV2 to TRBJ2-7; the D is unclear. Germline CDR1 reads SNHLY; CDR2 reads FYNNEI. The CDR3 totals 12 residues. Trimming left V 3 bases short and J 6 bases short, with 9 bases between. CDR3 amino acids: CASSEVGPEQYF. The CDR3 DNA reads TGTGCCAGCAGTGAGGTAGGGCCCGAGCAGTACTTC.

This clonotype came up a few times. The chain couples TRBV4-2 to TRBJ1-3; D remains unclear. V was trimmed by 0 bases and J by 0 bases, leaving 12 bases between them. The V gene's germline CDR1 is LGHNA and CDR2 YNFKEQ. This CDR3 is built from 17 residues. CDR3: CASSQEVTPSSGNTIYF. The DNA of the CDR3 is TGTGCCAGCAGCCAAGAGGTCACCCCGAGCTCTGGAAACACCATATATTTT.

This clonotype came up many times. The CDR3 coding sequence is TGTGCCAGCAGCGCACAGACTAGCGGGGGAGGCGAGCAGTACTTC. The encoded protein is CASSAQTSGGGEQYF. The rearrangement joins TRBV7-2 to TRBJ2-7; 12 bases match TRBD2. CDR3 length: 15 residues. CDR1 is SGHTA, CDR2 FQGNSA, per germline. Germline trimming cut 5 bases from V and 6 bases from J; bases unmatched to any gene: 8. Full variable domain (missing parts from reference TRBV7-2 and TRBJ2-7): GAGVSQSPSNKVTEKGKDVELRCDPISGHTALYWYRQSLGQGLEFLIYFQGNSAPDKSGLPSDRFSAERTGGSVSTLTIQRTQQEDSAVYLCASSAQTSGGGEQYFGPGTRLTVT.

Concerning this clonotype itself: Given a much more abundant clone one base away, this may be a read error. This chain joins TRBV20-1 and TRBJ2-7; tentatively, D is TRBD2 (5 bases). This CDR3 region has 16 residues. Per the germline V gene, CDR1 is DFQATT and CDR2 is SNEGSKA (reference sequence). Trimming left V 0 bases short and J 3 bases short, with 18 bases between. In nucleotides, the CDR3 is TGCAGTGCTAGAGATAGGGAGTGGGGTCAACACTACGAGCAGTACTTC. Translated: CSARDREWGQHYEQYF.

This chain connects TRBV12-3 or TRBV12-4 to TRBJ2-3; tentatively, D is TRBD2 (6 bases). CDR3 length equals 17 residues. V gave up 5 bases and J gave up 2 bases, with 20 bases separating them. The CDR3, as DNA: TGTGCCAGCAGTCTGAATATCCGGCGGGATAACACAGATACGCAGTATTTT. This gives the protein CASSLNIRRDNTDTQYF.

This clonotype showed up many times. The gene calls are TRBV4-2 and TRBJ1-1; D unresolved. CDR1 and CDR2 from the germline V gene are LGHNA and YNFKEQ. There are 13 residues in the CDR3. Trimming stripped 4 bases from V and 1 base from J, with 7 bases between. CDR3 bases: TGTGCCAGCAGCCGAGACTGGAACACTGAAGCTTTCTTT. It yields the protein CASSRDWNTEAFF.

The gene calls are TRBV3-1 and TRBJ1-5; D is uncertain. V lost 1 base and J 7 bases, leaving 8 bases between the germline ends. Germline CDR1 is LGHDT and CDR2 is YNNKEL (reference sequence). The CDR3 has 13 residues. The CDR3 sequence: CASSQGLGQPQHF. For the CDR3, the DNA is TGTGCCAGCAGCCAAGGGTTGGGACAGCCCCAGCATTTT.

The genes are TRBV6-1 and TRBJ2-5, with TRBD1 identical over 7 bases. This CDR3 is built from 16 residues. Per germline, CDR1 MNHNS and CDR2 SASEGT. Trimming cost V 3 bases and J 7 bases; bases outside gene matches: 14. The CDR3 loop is CASSESDRRLMGTQYF. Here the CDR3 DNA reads TGTGCCAGCAGTGAGTCGGACAGGCGTCTGATGGGGACCCAGTACTTC.

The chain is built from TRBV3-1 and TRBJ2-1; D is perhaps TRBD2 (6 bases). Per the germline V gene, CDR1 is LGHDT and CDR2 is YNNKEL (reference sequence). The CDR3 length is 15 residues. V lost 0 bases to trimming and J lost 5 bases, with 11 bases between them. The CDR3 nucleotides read TGTGCCAGCAGCCAAGACCACGGGGGAAACAATGAGCAGTTCTTC. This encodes CASSQDHGGNNEQFF.

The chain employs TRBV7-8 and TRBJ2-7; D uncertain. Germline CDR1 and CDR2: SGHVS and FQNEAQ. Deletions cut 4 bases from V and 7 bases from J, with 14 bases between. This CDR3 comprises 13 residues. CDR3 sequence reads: CASSSTLPGEQYF. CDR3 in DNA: TGTGCCAGCAGCTCCACCCTACCCGGGGAGCAGTACTTC.

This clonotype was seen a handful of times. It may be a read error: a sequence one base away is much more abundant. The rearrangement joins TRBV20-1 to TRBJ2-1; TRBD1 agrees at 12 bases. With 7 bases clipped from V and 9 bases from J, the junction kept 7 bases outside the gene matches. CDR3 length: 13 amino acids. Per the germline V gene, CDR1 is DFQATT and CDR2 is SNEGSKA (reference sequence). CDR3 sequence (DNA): TGCAGTGGGGGACAGGGGGCTTCGAGTGAGCAGTTCTTC. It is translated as CSGGQGASSEQFF.